This TCR beta chain came from a study of T-cell memory formation after mild COVID-19. TCRdb re-derived calls from the 5' RACE reads in MiXCR, one entry per CDR3 protein. The sample lists approximately 450,000 distinct CDR3 sequences, roughly 18% occurring once. This clonotype was observed a handful of times. V shed 5 bases and J shed 3 bases, with 11 bases lying between them. CDR3 length equals 13 residues. From germline, CDR1 is SGHDN and CDR2 FVKESK. The TCR comes from an adult woman who had mild COVID-19 (a few samples of this study predate the infection). Cell type and time point are not known. The chain employs TRBV14 and TRBJ2-7; D not certain. The sequenced material came from PBMCs or a T cell subset sorted from them (not recorded which). For the CDR3, the DNA is TGTGCCAGCAGCGGGAAGGTTAGCTACGAGCAGTACTTC. This gives the protein CASSGKVSYEQYF.